Sequencing of this T cell receptor (beta chain) was carried out in a study of cytomegalovirus exposure and HLA in healthy donors (dated by TCRdb to about 2017). A note on the overall study: According to an earlier analysis of 550 to 750 of the donors, about 190 million T cells yielded some 110 million unique TCR beta sequences and about 300 Gb of sequence data. Approximately 300 gigabases of sequencing data and 75 million to 85 million unique TCR sequences made up an early release that covered fewer than 650 HLA-typed donors. Of the approximately 400 genotyped donors, approximately 83% fell in the genetic ancestry cluster associated with self-reported Caucasian donors. The study was designed to test whether signatures of past pathogen exposure could be identified by cataloging public T cell receptors. The study profiled the T cell repertoires of 666 subjects by immunosequencing and related them to cytomegalovirus serostatus. Besides the first cohort of roughly 640 subjects, a separate validation cohort made up of 120 different subjects was used. To predict cytomegalovirus infection status, the study combined high-throughput TCR immunosequencing, statistical association of individual TCRs with disease status, and machine learning. A later analysis re-analyzed previously published TCR beta repertoires from about 730 donors and added high-resolution HLA genotyping to study TCR occurrence patterns. In the later analysis, no new phenotypic data were used to find candidate immune exposures; instead, reliance was placed on TCR beta sequences and their occurrence across donors. An earlier analysis of 450 to 750 of the donors used high-throughput TCR beta sequencing to judge whether each TCR beta V gene segment behaved as functional or pseudogenic. Alongside the repertoire data, information on donor age, sex, ethnicity and CMV serostatus was compiled. A later genetic analysis used genome-wide SNP genotypes for about 65% of the roughly 670 donors, treating that subset as a discovery cohort. All discovery cohort repertoires had been generated using a single sequencing platform. HLA typing covered class I and class II loci at four-digit resolution. The number of donors typed differed by locus, with 629-630 for A, B, C, DRB1 and DQB1, more than 500 for DQA1, about 610 for DPA1, and approximately 470 for DPB1. Because of strong linkage in the cohort, four or five DR-DQ haplotypes were treated as single units for association and clustering. Among 300 to 500 genotyped donors of the cohort, an average of approximately 240,000 unique TCR beta nucleotide sequences was sequenced per donor, of which roughly 17% were non-productive. The paper as a whole reports these results and caveats: A later genetic analysis reported fewer N-insertions in productive TCRs among donors in an Asian-associated ancestry cluster than the approximately 670-donor mean. A few of the identified cytomegalovirus-associated TCR beta chains were confirmed in vitro to be specific for cytomegalovirus antigens. A later analysis found that most CMV-associated TCR beta chains appeared HLA-restricted, with HLA associations seemingly driven largely by CMV exposure. The authors suggested that the approach could potentially be extended to other disease states and immunological phenotypes. The 87-base-pair reads could not distinguish some IMGT-functional V segments, including TRBV6-2 and TRBV6-3, so those segments were excluded. An association between a missense DCLRE1C variant and V-gene and J-gene trimming of TCR beta chains was found in a later genetic analysis and replicated in an independent cohort. Because counts were too low, roughly 16 rarely observed V segments, including chromosome 9 orphons, were excluded from the earlier analysis of around 590 of the donors. In a later analysis, some 17,000 TCR beta sequences were associated with specific HLA alleles at a false discovery rate of 0.05. A further reported finding was that TCR beta sequences accurately predicted the HLA-A and HLA-B alleles for most subjects in the first cohort. Because HLA typing was missing for some donors at each locus, association tests included only the typed subset. A later analysis reported that several top co-occurrence clusters appeared linked to parvovirus B19, influenza, CMV and Epstein-Barr virus. Only TCR beta chains were sequenced in this cohort, and the absence of alpha or paired-chain data limited detectable features. Most TCR sequences were seen in very few donors, while some public TCRs were found in many individuals. Correlated functional status among segregating V segments might reflect linkage disequilibrium, but an unknown experimental factor could not be ruled out. In both the original and validation cohorts, the classifier was reported to diagnose cytomegalovirus status with high specificity and sensitivity. In an earlier analysis of some 540 of the donors, most TCR beta V segments appeared in productive rearrangements about 87% or about 30% of the time, broadly matching IMGT annotations. The presence/absence analyses assumed that sequencing depth was roughly uniform across donors, and that assumption may not be true. A cluster of highly shared sequence variants was judged likely to represent a technical artifact of the sequencing pipeline. In a later analysis, the rate of TCR association differed among HLA loci, with DRB1 alleles having the most associated TCRs and HLA-C alleles having the fewest. For the cohort, immune exposure information was limited to CMV serostatus. In the study, some 160 TCR beta chains were listed as associated with cytomegalovirus. Strong co-occurrence of HLA alleles, especially DR and DQ, made assigning TCR associations to individual alleles difficult. In a later analysis, HLA-associated TCR beta chains showed more clonal expansion and lower generation probabilities than non-associated chains that were equally common.

The library was built by means of the immunoSEQ multiplex PCR assay. A mixture of 60 forward primers for TCR Vbeta segments and 13 reverse primers for TCR Jbeta segments was used in the multiplex PCR. The CDR3 region of rearranged TCR beta genes was amplified from genomic DNA by a multiplex PCR assay. Amplified TCR beta libraries were sequenced as 87-base-pair reads on the Illumina HiSeq System. Turning to the authors' computational methods: Across the 640 or so repertoires, a later analysis counted approximately 83 million unique TCR beta chains, around 11 million of which were shared by at least two donors. Raw reads were error-corrected and collapsed into unique sequences with a nearest-neighbor algorithm that merged closely related sequences to remove PCR and sequencing errors. Alignment of CDR3 sequences to IMGT reference sequences was used to assign V, D and J gene segments. For a sequence to be retained, a match of at least six nucleotides was required to both a V gene segment and a J gene segment. Rearrangements were called productive when the CDR3 lacked stop codons and stayed in frame with V and J; all others were non-productive. CDR3 was defined according to IMGT convention as the region running from the second conserved V-encoded cysteine to the conserved J-encoded phenylalanine. The earlier analysis of 450 to 750 of the donors excluded any sequence lacking an unambiguous match to a single V gene segment. An earlier analysis of several hundred of the donors classified V segments as functional when productive rearrangements were above 56.7% and as segregating when the standard deviation between donors was above 5%. A statistical classification framework was built to diagnose cytomegalovirus status from the catalog of TCR beta chain sequences. V and J gene assignment, in a later analysis, came from comparing TCR nucleotide sequences with IMGT/GENE-DB human TR gene sequences. In a later analysis, CDR3 sequences and most-parsimonious VDJ recombination scenarios were assigned using the TCRdist pipeline. In a later analysis, each TCR beta chain was defined by its CDR3 amino acid sequence together with its V-gene family, and reads without a unique V-gene family were excluded. As a way to deal with suspected cross-contamination and a sequencing artifact, a later analysis dropped approximately 590 nucleotide sequences that were highly shared and had low generation probability. For each public chain, a later analysis derived a clonal expansion index from normalized ranks of inferred template counts within each repertoire. A later analysis computed generation probabilities with a VDJ recombination model fitted to out-of-frame rearrangements, and checked the results against IGoR. In a later analysis, TCR-TCR, TCR-HLA and TCR-CMV co-occurrence was scored with hypergeometric tests, and a repertoire-size bias correction was applied to TCR pairs. In a later analysis, false discovery rates were estimated by permuting HLA or CMV assignments 20 times. In a later analysis, co-occurring TCRs were grouped using DBSCAN, with TCRdist sequence similarity added in when clustering inside HLA-allele-positive subsets. For co-occurrence clustering, repertoires with fewer than 30,000 or more than 120,000 public chains were excluded, along with five repertoires with anomalous nucleotide sharing. Entries here come from immuneACCESS through TCRdb and include only in-frame sequences with V and J called. Some clones fail to appear in such tables; in the studies checked, an unresolved V gene covers under half of the shortfall, and the cause of the remainder is unknown. Clonal size and the V and J genes are those of that table, whereas D and trimming came from the DNA. This sample is represented by about 180,000 clones; 80% of them were singletons. The ten largest make up around 7.2% of the sample.

On this clone itself: Its antigen target is currently unknown. Base qualities are missing; no much larger clone stands one base away.

The cohort consisted of approximately 670 healthy bone marrow donors. At the time of sampling, every cohort member was nominally healthy, though immune exposures that went unrecorded were likely present. The donor was CMV seropositive and belonged to the group of 250 to 300 seropositive cohort members. A peripheral blood sample was collected from each donor, and TCR beta sequencing was performed on peripheral blood mononuclear cells. Genomic DNA was extracted from the blood cell samples with the Qiagen DNeasy Blood Extraction Kit. Deletion took 5 bases off V and 2 bases off J, with a span of 13 bases between the germline ends. Taken from cysteine to phenylalanine, the CDR3 has 14 residues. Just CDR3 DNA is preserved here, 42 bases in frame from base 1. Looking up the germline V gene (reference sequence) yields CDR1 MNHEY and CDR2 SMNVEV.

Here the chain combines TRBV27 and TRBJ2-7; the D segment could be TRBD2, given 5 matching bases. Material for sequencing was PBMCs. This receptor was obtained from a man aged 30 to 45 in good health and CMV-seropositive. The CDR3 in this case is CASSRPGVAYEQYF. The nucleotide sequence is given as TGTGCCAGCAGTCGCCCCGGGGTAGCCTACGAGCAGTACTTC.